A selection of T cell receptor beta chains follows, all from one sample in a study of blood T cell repertoires in COVID-19. Clones were read by immunoSEQ multiplex PCR, and TCRdb kept only the in-frame ones, dropping some. The sample lists about 260,000 clones; approximately 84% were seen once. Sequences were obtained from peripheral blood. These receptors originate from a woman of 80 years or more with acute or convalescent COVID-19. The CDR3 runs from the conserved cysteine through the conserved F or W. The D gene is left open where the match is weak. Clone sizes are given selectively: once, few, many, or a class where the clone is expanded.

>NA|NA|TRBV25-1|TRBJ2-7
CASSDGGTYEQYF
TGTGCCAGCAGTGACGGCGGGACCTACGAGCAGTACTTC
>NA|NA|TRBV7-3|TRBJ1-1
CASSTDRNTEAFF
TGTGCCAGCAGCACGGACAGGAACACTGAAGCTTTCTTT
>NA|NA|TRBV19|TRBJ2-7
CASSITPFGHEQYF
TGTGCCAGTAGTATTACCCCGTTCGGTCATGAGCAGTACTTC
>NA|once|TRBV6-5|TRBJ1-1
CASSRSVGEAFF
TGTGCCAGCAGCCGAAGCGTGGGTGAAGCTTTCTTT
>NA|NA|TRBV7-9|TRBJ2-3
CASSLAHGASTDTQYF
TGTGCCAGCAGCTTAGCGCACGGAGCTAGCACAGATACGCAGTATTTT
>TRBD1|NA|TRBV18|TRBJ2-7
CASSSDRGQEQYF
TGTGCCAGCTCATCAGACAGGGGGCAAGAGCAGTACTTC
>NA|NA|TRBV6-1|TRBJ1-1
CASSETVPMNTEAFF
TGTGCCAGCAGTGAAACAGTGCCCATGAACACTGAAGCTTTCTTT
>TRBD1|NA|TRBV5-1|TRBJ1-6
CASSPIGQGGGNSPLHF
TGCGCCAGCAGCCCAATCGGACAGGGAGGGGGTAATTCACCCCTCCACTTT
>TRBD1|NA|TRBV7-2|TRBJ2-3
CASSQGQGAGTDTQYF
TGTGCCAGCAGCCAAGGACAGGGGGCTGGCACAGATACGCAGTATTTT
>TRBD1|NA|TRBV19|TRBJ2-7
CASSMGTDTYEQYF
TGTGCCAGTAGTATGGGGACAGACACCTACGAGCAGTACTTC
>TRBD1|once|TRBV5-6|TRBJ1-2
CASSLTRGREGYTF
TGTGCCAGCAGCTTGACCAGGGGGCGCGAGGGCTACACCTTC
>NA|NA|TRBV3-1/TRBV3-2|TRBJ2-1
CASSQVGGKDNEQFF
TGTGCCAGCAGCCAAGTAGGAGGGAAGGACAATGAGCAGTTCTTC
>NA|NA|TRBV12-3/TRBV12-4|TRBJ1-2
CASTNRGNYGYTF
TGTGCCAGCACCAACCGGGGAAACTATGGCTACACCTTC
>NA|few|TRBV4-2|TRBJ2-7
CASSAGLQGREQYF
TGTGCCAGCAGCGCGGGACTCCAGGGTCGAGAGCAGTACTTC
>TRBD2|NA|TRBV12-5|TRBJ2-2
CASGFGLAGTGELFF
TGTGCTAGTGGTTTTGGGCTAGCGGGAACCGGGGAGCTGTTTTTT
>TRBD1|few|TRBV2|TRBJ2-1
CASRDRVPHEQFF
TGTGCCAGCAGGGACAGGGTTCCTCATGAGCAGTTCTTC
>TRBD2|NA|TRBV2|TRBJ2-3
CASSKGLAGGISDTQYF
TGTGCCAGCAGTAAGGGACTAGCGGGAGGAATATCAGATACGCAGTATTTT
>NA|NA|TRBV11-2|TRBJ1-6
CASSLAAGAVNSPLHF
TGTGCCAGCAGCTTAGCGGCGGGGGCCGTAAATTCACCCCTCCACTTT
>NA|NA|TRBV6-1|TRBJ1-2
CASSERDYLRYGYTF
TGTGCCAGCAGTGAAAGGGACTACCTTCGATATGGCTACACCTTC
>NA|NA|TRBV6-5|TRBJ1-2
CASSYGTPYGYTF
TGTGCCAGCAGTTATGGGACTCCTTATGGCTACACCTTC
>NA|NA|TRBV7-9|TRBJ1-4
CASSSRGGGGGEKLFF
TGTGCCAGCAGCTCCCGCGGGGGAGGAGGCGGTGAAAAACTGTTTTTT
>NA|NA|TRBV7-2|TRBJ2-5
CASSLGSVQETQYF
TGTGCCAGCAGCTTAGGCTCAGTTCAAGAGACCCAGTACTTC
>TRBD1|once|TRBV6-2/TRBV6-3|TRBJ1-6
CASSHGTGRINSPLHF
TGTGCCAGCAGCCACGGGACAGGGAGGATTAATTCACCCCTCCACTTT